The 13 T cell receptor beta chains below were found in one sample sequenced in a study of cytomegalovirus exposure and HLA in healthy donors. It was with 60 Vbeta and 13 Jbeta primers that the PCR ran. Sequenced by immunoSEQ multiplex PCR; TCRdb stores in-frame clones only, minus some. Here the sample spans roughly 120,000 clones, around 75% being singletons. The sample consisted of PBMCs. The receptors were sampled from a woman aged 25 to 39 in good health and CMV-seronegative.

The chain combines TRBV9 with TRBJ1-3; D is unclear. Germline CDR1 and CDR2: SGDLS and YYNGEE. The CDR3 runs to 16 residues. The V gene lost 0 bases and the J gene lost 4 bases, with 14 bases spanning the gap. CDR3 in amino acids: CASSVGAPSEGNTIYF. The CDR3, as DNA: TGTGCCAGCAGCGTAGGGGCCCCCAGTGAGGGAAACACCATATATTTT.

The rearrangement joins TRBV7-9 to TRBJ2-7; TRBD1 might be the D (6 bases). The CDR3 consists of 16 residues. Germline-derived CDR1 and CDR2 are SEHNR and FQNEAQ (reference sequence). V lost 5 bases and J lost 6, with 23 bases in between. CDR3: CASSKTGQPLHGEQYF. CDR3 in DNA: TGTGCCAGCAGCAAGACAGGACAGCCTTTACACGGCGAGCAGTACTTC.

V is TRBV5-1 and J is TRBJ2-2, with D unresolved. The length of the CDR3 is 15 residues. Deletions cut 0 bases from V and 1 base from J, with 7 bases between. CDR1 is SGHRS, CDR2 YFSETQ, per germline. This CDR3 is CASSLGQKNTGELFF. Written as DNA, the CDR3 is TGCGCCAGCAGCTTGGGGCAGAAGAACACCGGGGAGCTGTTTTTT.

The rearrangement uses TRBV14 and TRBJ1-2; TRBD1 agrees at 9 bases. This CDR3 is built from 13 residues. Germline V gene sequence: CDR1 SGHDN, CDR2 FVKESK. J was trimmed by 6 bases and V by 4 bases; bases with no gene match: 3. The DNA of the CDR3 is TGTGCCAGCAGCCGGACAGGGGCGGATGGCTACACCTTC. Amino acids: CASSRTGADGYTF. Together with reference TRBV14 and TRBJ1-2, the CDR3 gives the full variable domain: EAGVTQFPSHSVIEKGQTVTLRCDPISGHDNLYWYRRVMGKEIKFLLHFVKESKQDESGMPNNRFLAERTGGTYSTLKVQPAELEDSGVYFCASSRTGADGYTFGSGTRLTVV.

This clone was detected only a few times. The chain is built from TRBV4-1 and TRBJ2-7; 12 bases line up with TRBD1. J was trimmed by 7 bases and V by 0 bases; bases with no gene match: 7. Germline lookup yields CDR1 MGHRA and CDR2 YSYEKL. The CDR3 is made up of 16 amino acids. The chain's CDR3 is CASSQERGQGAGEQYF. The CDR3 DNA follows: TGCGCCAGCAGCCAAGAAAGGGGACAGGGGGCCGGGGAGCAGTACTTC.

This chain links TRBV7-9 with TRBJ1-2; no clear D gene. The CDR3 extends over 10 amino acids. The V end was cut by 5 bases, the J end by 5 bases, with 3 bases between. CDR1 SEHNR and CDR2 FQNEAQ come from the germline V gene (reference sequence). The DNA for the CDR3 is TGTGCCAGCAGCCAATATGGCTACACCTTC. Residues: CASSQYGYTF. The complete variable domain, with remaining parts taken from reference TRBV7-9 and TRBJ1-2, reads DTGVSQNPRHKITKRGQNVTFRCDPISEHNRLYWYRQTLGQGPEFLTYFQNEAQLEKSRLLSDRFSAERPKGSFSTLEIQRTEQGDSAMYLCASSQYGYTFGSGTRLTVV.

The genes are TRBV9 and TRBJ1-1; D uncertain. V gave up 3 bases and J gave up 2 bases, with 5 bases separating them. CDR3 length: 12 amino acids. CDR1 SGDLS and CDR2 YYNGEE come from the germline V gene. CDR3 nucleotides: TGTGCCAGCAGCGCCCGTAACACTGAAGCTTTCTTT. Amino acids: CASSARNTEAFF.

The CDR3 loop is CASRYRPLLGLNTEAFF. Here the CDR3 DNA reads TGTGCCAGCAGATACAGGCCTCTGCTCGGGCTGAACACTGAAGCTTTCTTT. The chain links TRBV27 to TRBJ1-1; a weak D match, TRBD1 (5 bases). V lost 6 bases and J 0 bases, leaving 20 bases between the germline ends. Germline assignment: CDR1 MNHEY and CDR2 SMNVEV (reference sequence). The CDR3 runs 17 residues.

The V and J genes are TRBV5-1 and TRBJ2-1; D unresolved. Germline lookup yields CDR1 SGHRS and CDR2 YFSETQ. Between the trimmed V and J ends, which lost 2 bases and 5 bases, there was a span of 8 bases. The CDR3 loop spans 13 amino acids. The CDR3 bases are TGCGCCAGCAGCTTAAGCGACCACAATGAGCAGTTCTTC. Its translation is CASSLSDHNEQFF.

This CDR3 reads CAWSVTQFTGVDYEQYF. CDR3 nucleotides: TGTGCCTGGAGTGTAACCCAATTTACAGGGGTCGACTACGAGCAGTACTTC. The chain joins TRBV30 to TRBJ2-7; 7 bases line up with TRBD1. The CDR3 loop spans 17 amino acids. Trimming took 0 bases from V and 3 from J; bases not matched to a gene: 14. Germline V lookup: CDR1 GTSNPN, CDR2 SVGIG (reference sequence).

CDR3 loop: CASSLAHIANYGYTF. The CDR3, as DNA: TGTGCCAGCAGCTTGGCCCACATCGCTAACTATGGCTACACCTTC. The chain recombines TRBV5-6 with TRBJ1-2; no definite D call. Germline V CDR1 and CDR2: SGHDT, YYEEEE. V was clipped by 0 bases and J by 0 bases, with 9 bases between them. The CDR3 sequence is 15 residues long.

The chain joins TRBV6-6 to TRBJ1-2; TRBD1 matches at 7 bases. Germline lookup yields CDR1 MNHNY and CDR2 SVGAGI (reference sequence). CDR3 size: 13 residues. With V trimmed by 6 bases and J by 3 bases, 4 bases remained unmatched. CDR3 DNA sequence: TGTGCCAGCAGCCTAACAGGGGACTATGGCTACACCTTC. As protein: CASSLTGDYGYTF.

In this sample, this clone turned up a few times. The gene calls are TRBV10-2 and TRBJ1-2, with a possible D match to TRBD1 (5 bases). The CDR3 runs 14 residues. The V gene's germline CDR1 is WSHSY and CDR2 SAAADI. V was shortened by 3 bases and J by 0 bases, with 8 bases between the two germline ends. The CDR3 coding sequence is TGCGCCAGCAGTGATCACAGGTCTAACTATGGCTACACCTTC. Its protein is CASSDHRSNYGYTF.